The rows below give T cell receptor beta chains drawn from one sample of a study of cytomegalovirus exposure and HLA in healthy donors. This table comes from immunoSEQ multiplex PCR, and its TCRdb copy is limited to in-frame clones, with some not included. The repertoire holds roughly 120,000 clones, with roughly 14% as singletons. The sample taken for sequencing was PBMCs. These receptors came from a young woman in good health and CMV-seronegative. CDR3s include the opening cysteine and the closing phenylalanine or tryptophan. D genes are given only for firm matches. The size entry is marked missing in some rows and otherwise reads once, few, many or a size class.

TRBJ1-1 many TRBD1 TRBV6-1 TGTGCCAGCAGCCCTGGGACAGAGAGCACTGAAGCTTTCTTT CASSPGTESTEAFF
TRBJ2-4 few . TRBV9 . CASSVGSGTGDLAF
TRBJ1-3 few . TRBV2 TGTGCCAGCAGCCCGTTCTCTTACACCATATATTTT CASSPFSYTIYF
TRBJ1-2 . . TRBV25-1 TGTGCCAGCAGTGACCCCGGGAGACTGGAAGGGTATGGCTACACCTTC CASSDPGRLEGYGYTF
TRBJ1-5 . . TRBV6-6 TGTGCCAGCAGTTACGCAGACAACAATCAGCCCCAGCATTTT CASSYADNNQPQHF
TRBJ2-7 few . TRBV7-9 TGTGCCAGCAGCTTGGTACGGTGGAGCTCCTACGAGCAGTACTTC CASSLVRWSSYEQYF
TRBJ1-2 few . TRBV11-2 TGTGCCAGCAGCTTAGCAGGGCCCGATGGCTACACCTTC CASSLAGPDGYTF
TRBJ2-5 few TRBD1 TRBV5-1 TGCGCCAGCAGCTACAACCCGGGACAGCAAGAAGAGACCCAGTACTTC CASSYNPGQQEETQYF
TRBJ1-6 . . TRBV7-9 TGTGCCAGCAGTTACCCCTCCTGGAGCTCCTATAATTCACCCCTCCACTTT CASSYPSWSSYNSPLHF
TRBJ1-1 . . TRBV10-3 TGTGCCATCAGTGGGGGCGCGACTGAAGCTTTCTTT CAISGGATEAFF
TRBJ2-7 . . TRBV5-1 TGCGCCAGCAGCTTGACAGCTAACTACGAGCAGTACTTC CASSLTANYEQYF
TRBJ2-6 few TRBD1 TRBV7-6 TGTGCCAGCAGCTACCAGGGGGCCGGGGCCAACGTCCTGACTTTC CASSYQGAGANVLTF
TRBJ2-2 medium-sized TRBD2 TRBV10-2 TGCGCCAGCTGGACTAGCGGGAGCTCAAACACCGGGGAGCTGTTTTTT CASWTSGSSNTGELFF
TRBJ1-6 few TRBD1 TRBV5-6 TGTGCCAGCAGCGTGGACAGGGGGCGCGGTTTTTCACCCCTCCACTTT CASSVDRGRGFSPLHF
TRBJ2-7 few . TRBV28 TGTGCCAGCAGTTTTTACCCGGGCGAGCAGTACTTC CASSFYPGEQYF
TRBJ1-1 few TRBD1 TRBV19 TGTGCCAGTAGTAGCCTACAGGGGAGAACTGAAGCTTTCTTT CASSSLQGRTEAFF
TRBJ1-5 few . TRBV10-3 TGTGCCATCCGGGACTCCCAAAGGAATCAGCCCCAGCATTTT CAIRDSQRNQPQHF
TRBJ1-6 . . TRBV9 TGTGCCAGCAGCGTAGGTTTCAGGGAGGGTTCACCCCTCCACTTT CASSVGFREGSPLHF
TRBJ1-4 . . TRBV21-1 TGTGCCAGCAGCAAAAACGAGCGTGAAAAACTGTTTTTT CASSKNEREKLFF
TRBJ1-5 few . TRBV30 TGTGCCTGGGGGGGAGGGGTGGGTCAGCCCCAGCATTTT CAWGGGVGQPQHF
TRBJ2-1 . TRBD2 TRBV5-4 TGTGCCAGCAGCCCCTCGGGACTACTTCGTGTGGCGCTCTACAATGAGCAGTTCTTC CASSPSGLLRVALYNEQFF
TRBJ2-7 few TRBD2 TRBV29-1 TGCAGCGTTGAAGGCCTCAGGGAGGGATCAACCTACGAGCAGTACTTC CSVEGLREGSTYEQYF
TRBJ1-2 . . TRBV5-1 TGCGCCAGCAGCCCTCGGGGAATGGAAGGCTACACCTTC CASSPRGMEGYTF
TRBJ1-6 . TRBD1 TRBV6-5 TGTGCCAGCAGTCAGGACAGGGTTGGGTGGTCACCCCTCCACTTT CASSQDRVGWSPLHF
TRBJ1-5 . . TRBV6-1 TGTGCCAGCAGTGAACTCGGACAACTCAATCAGCCCCAGCATTTT CASSELGQLNQPQHF